Listed below are T cell receptor beta chains from one sample, sequenced in a study of OX40 agonist ivuxolimab in advanced cancers. This table comes from immunoSEQ multiplex PCR, and its TCRdb copy is limited to in-frame clones, with some not included. The data show about 46,000 clones, 82% seen once. Sequences were derived from CD4+ or CD8+ T cells sorted from blood, sampled in a trial of the OX40 agonist ivuxolimab. Receptors were obtained from an adult with an advanced solid tumor such as melanoma, head and neck, liver or kidney cancer. CDR3s include the opening cysteine and the closing phenylalanine or tryptophan. The D gene is left open where the match is weak. Size tells how often a clone was seen (once, few, many) or the class of an expanded clone, and some rows leave it out.

>.|TRBJ2-1|TRBV16|.
TGTGCCAGCAGCCAGGGACTTAACAATGAGCAGTTCTTC
CASSQGLNNEQFF
>TRBD1|TRBJ2-2|TRBV5-4|.
TGTGCCAGCAGCCGAGGACAGGGACTGGCCACCGGGGAGCTGTTTTTT
CASSRGQGLATGELFF
>TRBD1|TRBJ1-5|TRBV27|.
TGTGCCAGCAGTTCCGACAGGGGCAATCAGCCCCAGCATTTT
CASSSDRGNQPQHF
>.|TRBJ1-1|TRBV19|.
TGTGCCAGTAGTATAGGACCGAACACTGAAGCTTTCTTT
CASSIGPNTEAFF
>.|TRBJ1-1|TRBV6-5|.
TGTGCCAGCACCTATTCCTGGGGGAACACTGAAGCTTTCTTT
CASTYSWGNTEAFF
>TRBD1|TRBJ1-5|TRBV19|.
TGTGCCAGTTCAGACAGGGTCAGCAATCAGCCCCAGCATTTT
CASSDRVSNQPQHF
>.|TRBJ1-1|TRBV10-2|.
TGCGCCAGCAGGAGCATGAACACTGAAGCTTTCTTT
CASRSMNTEAFF
>TRBD2|TRBJ2-5|TRBV5-4|.
TGTGCCAGCAGCCCCAAGCGGGGGGGAGGAGAGACCCAGTACTTC
CASSPKRGGGETQYF
>.|TRBJ1-2|TRBV30|once
TGTGCCTGGAAACGGACAGATCTTAACTATGGCTACACCTTC
CAWKRTDLNYGYTF
>TRBD1|TRBJ2-7|TRBV5-4|.
TGTGCCACCCAACCGGGACAGGGGAGTGAGAGCTACGAGCAGTACTTC
CATQPGQGSESYEQYF
>TRBD2|TRBJ2-7|TRBV11-2|.
TGTGCCAGCAGCCTATCCGGGACTAGCGACGAGCAGTACTTC
CASSLSGTSDEQYF
>.|TRBJ2-3|TRBV6-6|.
TGTGCCAGCGGCGAAAGCACAGATACGCAGTATTTT
CASGESTDTQYF
>TRBD1|TRBJ2-7|TRBV15|.
TGTGCCACCAGCAGGGGACAGCTCCCCTACGAGCAGTACTTC
CATSRGQLPYEQYF
>.|TRBJ1-2|TRBV19|.
TGTGCCAGTATTAAGGAGGGGAACTATGGCTACACCTTC
CASIKEGNYGYTF
>.|TRBJ2-5|TRBV9|.
TGTGCCAGCAGCGTCCAGGGGATCCAAGAGACCCAGTACTTC
CASSVQGIQETQYF
>TRBD1|TRBJ2-7|TRBV5-5|.
TGTGCCAGCACCACGACAGGGGACTACGAGCAGTACTTC
CASTTTGDYEQYF
>TRBD1|TRBJ2-2|TRBV7-3|.
TGTGCCAGCAGCTTAGGTGGGACAGGGGGCCTCGGGGAGCTGTTTTTT
CASSLGGTGGLGELFF
>TRBD1|TRBJ1-2|TRBV5-4|.
TGTGCCAGCAGCACTGGACAGGGGGCGCGCTATGGCTACACCTTC
CASSTGQGARYGYTF
>.|TRBJ1-1|TRBV5-4|.
TGTGCCAGCAGCTTGGGGGGGGTCATGAACACTGAAGCTTTCTTT
CASSLGGVMNTEAFF
>.|TRBJ1-1|TRBV7-9|.
TGTGCCAGCAGCTACCGTAGGGGTGGGGGTGAAGCTTTCTTT
CASSYRRGGGEAFF
>.|TRBJ2-1|TRBV6-5|.
TGTGCCAGCAGTCCCTTACGGGACGGATACAATGAGCAGTTCTTC
CASSPLRDGYNEQFF
>TRBD2|TRBJ2-3|TRBV19|.
TGTGCCAGTAGTATAGAAGCGGGGGGCGATACGCAGTATTTT
CASSIEAGGDTQYF
>.|TRBJ2-1|TRBV10-1|.
TGCGCCAGCAGTGATGGAAGACCCTTCTACAATGAGCAGTTCTTC
CASSDGRPFYNEQFF
>.|TRBJ1-5|TRBV27|once
TGTGCCAGCAGTTGGTTGGACGGCAATCAGCCCCAGCATTTT
CASSWLDGNQPQHF
>.|TRBJ1-2|TRBV5-5|.
TGTGCCAGCAGCTTGGTTGCCAGAGTCTCTAACTATGGCTACACCTTC
CASSLVARVSNYGYTF
>.|TRBJ2-6|TRBV5-8|.
TGTGCCAGCAGCTTGTTCGCCAGAAGCTCTGGGGCCAACGTCCTGACTTTC
CASSLFARSSGANVLTF
>.|TRBJ1-2|TRBV28|.
TGTGCCAGCAGTCGGGAGGCCCGGGGCTACACCTTC
CASSREARGYTF
>.|TRBJ2-5|TRBV7-2|few
TGTGCCAGCAGCCAGATGCCCGACGGAAGGGGGACCCAGTACTTC
CASSQMPDGRGTQYF
>TRBD1|TRBJ2-3|TRBV4-1|.
TGCGCCAGCAGCCAGAGGGGCCCTAGACAGGGGAGCACAGATACGCAGTATTTT
CASSQRGPRQGSTDTQYF
>.|TRBJ1-6|TRBV27|.
TGTGCCAGCAGGCGGACAGTTGGTAATTCACCCCTCCACTTT
CASRRTVGNSPLHF
>TRBD2|TRBJ2-5|TRBV5-1|.
TGCGCCAGCAGCACCACCCTGGGGGGGAGTCAAGAGACCCAGTACTTC
CASSTTLGGSQETQYF
>.|TRBJ2-7|TRBV7-8|.
TGTGCCAGCAGCTTACTACAGCATGGCGAGCAGTACTTC
CASSLLQHGEQYF
>TRBD1|TRBJ2-4|TRBV2|once
TGTGCCAGCCAGGGGGCTGTATACATTCAGTACTTC
CASQGAVYIQYF
>.|TRBJ1-1|TRBV4-2|.
TGTGCCAGCAGCCAAGATGTAGGCAGTACCACGTACACTGAAGCTTTCTTT
CASSQDVGSTTYTEAFF
>TRBD2|TRBJ2-3|TRBV27|.
TGTGCCAGCAGTTTTACCGGGAGGGCGGGAGATACGCAGTATTTT
CASSFTGRAGDTQYF
>.|TRBJ2-7|TRBV7-2|.
TGTGCCAGCAGCCCCCCATCGTCTTACGAGCAGTACTTC
CASSPPSSYEQYF
>.|TRBJ1-1|TRBV6-1|.
TGTGCCAGCAGTGACGAAGGACAGTATATTGAAGCTTTCTTT
CASSDEGQYIEAFF
>TRBD1|TRBJ2-3|TRBV11-3|.
TGTGCCAGCAGCAAACACAGGGGTCGAGCAGATACGCAGTATTTT
CASSKHRGRADTQYF
>.|TRBJ1-1|TRBV5-5|.
TGTGCCAGCAGCTTGGGACACCTGAACACTGAAGCTTTCTTT
CASSLGHLNTEAFF
>TRBD1|TRBJ2-7|TRBV7-8|once
TGTGCCAGCAGCCCGGGACAGGGACGCGAGCAGTACTTC
CASSPGQGREQYF
>TRBD2|TRBJ2-3|TRBV7-2|.
TGTGCCAGCAGCTTAGGAGGACTAGCTTATACGCAGTATTTT
CASSLGGLAYTQYF
>.|TRBJ1-4|TRBV7-9|.
TGTGCCAGCAGCTTAGGGACAGCCTTTTTTAATGAAAAACTGTTTTTT
CASSLGTAFFNEKLFF
>TRBD1|TRBJ2-7|TRBV7-2|.
TGTGCCAGCACCCCTGGGACAGCGAACTACGAGCAGTACTTC
CASTPGTANYEQYF
>.|TRBJ1-5|TRBV10-1|few
TGCGCCAGCAGTGAATCGGGTCAGCCCCAGCATTTT
CASSESGQPQHF
>TRBD1|TRBJ2-3|TRBV7-7|.
TGTGCTAGCAGCTTACGACAGGGAGATACGCAGTATTTT
CASSLRQGDTQYF
>.|TRBJ2-7|TRBV5-4|once
TGTGCCAGCAGCCCCAGGGGGGCCTACGAGCAGTACTTC
CASSPRGAYEQYF
>.|TRBJ2-1|TRBV6-1|.
TGTGCCAGCAGTGTCGGGACTCGATCCTACAATGAGCAGTTCTTC
CASSVGTRSYNEQFF
>.|TRBJ1-3|TRBV29-1|.
TGCAGCGTTGACCAAAGAGACTGGGCCGGAAACACCATATATTTT
CSVDQRDWAGNTIYF
>.|TRBJ2-2|TRBV7-2|.
TGTGCCAGCAGCTTAGCTTCCGGACGGTGGTCCGGGGAGCTGTTTTTT
CASSLASGRWSGELFF
>TRBD1|TRBJ2-1|TRBV29-1|.
TGCAGCGTTCGAGGGGGCAGCTCCTACAATGAGCAGTTCTTC
CSVRGGSSYNEQFF
>.|TRBJ1-1|TRBV7-9|.
TGTGCCAGCAGCTTGGTGAGGAACACTGAAGCTTTCTTT
CASSLVRNTEAFF
>.|TRBJ2-7|TRBV19|.
TGTGCCAGTAGTATAGATCTTGGGGGCTACGAGCAGTACTTC
CASSIDLGGYEQYF
>.|TRBJ2-1|TRBV5-1|once
TGCGCCAGCAGCTTGGATGGACAATCCATTAATGAGCAGTTCTTC
CASSLDGQSINEQFF
>TRBD1|TRBJ2-1|TRBV5-1|.
TGCGCCAGCAGCTCGAGTGTGACAGGGGGCTCCAATGAGCAGTTCTTC
CASSSSVTGGSNEQFF
>.|TRBJ2-3|TRBV6-1|.
TGTGCCAGCAGTGAATGGGCGCAGGGTGGAGCAGATACGCAGTATTTT
CASSEWAQGGADTQYF
>.|TRBJ2-6|TRBV4-3|.
TGCGCCAGCAGCCAAGAGGCCACCCGCTCTGGGGCCAACGTCCTGACTTTC
CASSQEATRSGANVLTF
>TRBD1|TRBJ1-2|TRBV11-2|.
TGTGCCAGCAGCATCGGGACAGGGGCCTATGGCTACACCTTC
CASSIGTGAYGYTF